The sequence of this T cell receptor (beta chain) was determined in a study of blood T cell repertoires in COVID-19. Background on the study: Acute-phase and convalescent COVID-19 samples originated in the United States, Italy and Spain. The analysed material was cDNA or gDNA that came from T cells, B-cell-depleted T cells, or PBMCs.

Per the original methods: How many nucleated cells were present was estimated from reference gene primer amplification. Generated by immunoSEQ multiplex PCR, the TCRdb table keeps only in-frame clones and is missing some. V, J and clone size are those of that table, while D and trimming were read from the DNA. The repertoire holds 90,000 to 110,000 clones, 70% to 85% seen once, with 7.9% in the top ten. The CDR3 sequence is 18 residues long. Germline CDR1 SNHLY, CDR2 FYNNEI. V was cut by 6 bases and J by 1 base, with 19 bases left in between. The sequenced sample consisted of peripheral blood. This chain connects TRBV2 to TRBJ1-6; D unresolved. The TCR originated in a woman of 80 years or more with active or convalescent COVID-19. The CDR3, as DNA: TGTGCCAGCAGCCGCAGAAGGTTGGGAGCTTCCTATAATTCACCCCTCCACTTT. It specifies CASSRRRLGASYNSPLHF.